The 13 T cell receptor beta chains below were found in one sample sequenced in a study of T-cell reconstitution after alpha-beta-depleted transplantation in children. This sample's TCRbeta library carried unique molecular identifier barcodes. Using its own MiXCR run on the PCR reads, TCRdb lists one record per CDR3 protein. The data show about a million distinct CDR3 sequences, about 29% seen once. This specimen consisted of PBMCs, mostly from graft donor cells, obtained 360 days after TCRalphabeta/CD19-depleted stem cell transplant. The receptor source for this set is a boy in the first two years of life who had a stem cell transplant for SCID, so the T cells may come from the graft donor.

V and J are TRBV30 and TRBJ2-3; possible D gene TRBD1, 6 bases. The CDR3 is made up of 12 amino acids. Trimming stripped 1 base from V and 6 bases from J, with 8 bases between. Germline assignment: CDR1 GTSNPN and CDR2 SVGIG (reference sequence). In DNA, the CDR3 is TGTGCCTGGAGTGGGGGGCCCGATACGCAGTATTTT. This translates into CAWSGGPDTQYF.

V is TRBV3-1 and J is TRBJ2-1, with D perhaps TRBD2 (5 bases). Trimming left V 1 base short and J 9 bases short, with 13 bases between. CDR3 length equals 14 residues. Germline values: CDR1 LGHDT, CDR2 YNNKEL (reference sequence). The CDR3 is CASSQVGSGLEQFF. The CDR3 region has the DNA TGTGCCAGCAGCCAAGTGGGAAGCGGCCTTGAGCAGTTCTTC.

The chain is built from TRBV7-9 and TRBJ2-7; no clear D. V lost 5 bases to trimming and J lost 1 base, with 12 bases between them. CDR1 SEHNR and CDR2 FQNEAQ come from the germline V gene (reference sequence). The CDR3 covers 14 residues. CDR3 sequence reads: CASSPQTPSYEQYF. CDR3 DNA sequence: TGTGCCAGCAGCCCCCAAACCCCATCCTACGAGCAGTACTTC.

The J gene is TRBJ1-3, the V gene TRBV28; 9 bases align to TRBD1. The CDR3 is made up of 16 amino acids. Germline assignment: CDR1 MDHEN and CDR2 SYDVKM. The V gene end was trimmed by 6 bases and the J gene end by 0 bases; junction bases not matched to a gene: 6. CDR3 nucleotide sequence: TGTGCCAGCAGCCCGGGACAGGGATCCTCTGGAAACACCATATATTTT. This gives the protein CASSPGQGSSGNTIYF.

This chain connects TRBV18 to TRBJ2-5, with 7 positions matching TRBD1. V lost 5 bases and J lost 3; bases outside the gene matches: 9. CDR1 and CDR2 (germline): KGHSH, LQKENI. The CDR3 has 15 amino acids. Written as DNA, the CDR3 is TGTGCCAGCTCAGGCCGACAGGGAAAGGAAGAGACCCAGTACTTC. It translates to CASSGRQGKEETQYF.

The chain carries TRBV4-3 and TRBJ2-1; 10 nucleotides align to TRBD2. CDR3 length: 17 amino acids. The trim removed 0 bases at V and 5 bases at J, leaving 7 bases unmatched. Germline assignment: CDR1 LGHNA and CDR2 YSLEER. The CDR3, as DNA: TGCGCCAGCAGCCAAGATCTGCAGCGGGGGGGCCACAATGAGCAGTTCTTC. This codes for CASSQDLQRGGHNEQFF.

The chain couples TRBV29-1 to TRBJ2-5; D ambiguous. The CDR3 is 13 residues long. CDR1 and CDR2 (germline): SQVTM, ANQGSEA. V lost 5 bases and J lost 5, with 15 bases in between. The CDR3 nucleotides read TGCAGCGTTCGAAAATCCGGAGTGGAGACCCAGTACTTC. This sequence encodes CSVRKSGVETQYF.

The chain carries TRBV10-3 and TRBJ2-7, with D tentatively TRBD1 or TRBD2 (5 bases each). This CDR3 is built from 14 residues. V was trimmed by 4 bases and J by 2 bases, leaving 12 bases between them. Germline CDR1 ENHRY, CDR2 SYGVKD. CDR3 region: CAISGRDPPYEQYF. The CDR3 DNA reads TGTGCCATCAGTGGACGGGACCCCCCCTACGAGCAGTACTTC.

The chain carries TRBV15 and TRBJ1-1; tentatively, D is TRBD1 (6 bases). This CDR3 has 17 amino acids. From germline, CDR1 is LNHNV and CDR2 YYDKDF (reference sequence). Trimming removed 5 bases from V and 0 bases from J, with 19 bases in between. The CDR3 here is CATSLATGYSMNTEAFF. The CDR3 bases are TGTGCCACCAGCCTCGCCACAGGGTATAGTATGAACACTGAAGCTTTCTTT.

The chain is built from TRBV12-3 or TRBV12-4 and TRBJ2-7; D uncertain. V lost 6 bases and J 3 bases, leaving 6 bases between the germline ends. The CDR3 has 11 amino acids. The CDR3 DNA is TGTGCCAGCAGGCTCGGCTACGAGCAGTACTTC. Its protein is CASRLGYEQYF.

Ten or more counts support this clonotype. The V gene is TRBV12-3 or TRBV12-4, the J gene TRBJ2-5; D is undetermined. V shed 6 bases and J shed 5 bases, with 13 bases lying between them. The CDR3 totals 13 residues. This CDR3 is CASSPDLRETQYF. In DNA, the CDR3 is TGTGCCAGCAGCCCCGACTTGAGGGAGACCCAGTACTTC.

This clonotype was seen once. The CDR3 bases are TGTGCCAGCAGTCATCAGGGCGAAGGCAATCAGCCCCAGCATTTT. Amino acids: CASSHQGEGNQPQHF. The V gene is TRBV12-3 or TRBV12-4, the J gene TRBJ1-5, with D perhaps TRBD1 (5 bases). Trimming cost V 5 bases and J 2 bases, with 13 bases left between them. The CDR3 consists of 15 residues.

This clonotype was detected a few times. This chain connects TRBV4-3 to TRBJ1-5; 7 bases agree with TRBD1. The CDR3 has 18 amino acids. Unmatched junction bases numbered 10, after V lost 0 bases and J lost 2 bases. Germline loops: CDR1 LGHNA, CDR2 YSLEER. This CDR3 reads CASSQDLIGTEGNQPQHF. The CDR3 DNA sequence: TGCGCCAGCAGCCAAGATTTGATCGGGACAGAAGGCAATCAGCCCCAGCATTTT.